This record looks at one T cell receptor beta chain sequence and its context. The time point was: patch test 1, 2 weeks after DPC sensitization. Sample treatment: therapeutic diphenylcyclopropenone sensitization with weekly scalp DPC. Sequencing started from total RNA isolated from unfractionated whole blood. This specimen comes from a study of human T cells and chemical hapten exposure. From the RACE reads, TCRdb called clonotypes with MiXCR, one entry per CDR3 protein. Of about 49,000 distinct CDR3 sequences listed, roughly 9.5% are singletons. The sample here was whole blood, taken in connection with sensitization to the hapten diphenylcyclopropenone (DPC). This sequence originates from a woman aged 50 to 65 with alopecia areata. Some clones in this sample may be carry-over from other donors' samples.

The CDR3 is CARRRRGYQPQHF. The CDR3 nucleotides read TGTGCCAGACGTAGAAGGGGCTATCAGCCCCAGCATTTT. The rearrangement uses TRBV3-2 and TRBJ1-5; TRBD1, as called in the table, went unchecked against the DNA. TRBV3-2 is marked as a pseudogene. The CDR3 length is 13 residues.